This T cell receptor (beta chain) was recorded in a study of T cell responses to AZD1222 COVID-19 vaccine. Study outcomes and limitations: Epitopes outside B.1.351 and B.1.1.7 mutated regions reportedly drew nearly half of spike TCRs. Increased Spike-specific TCR breadth and depth were observed after two AZD1222 doses.

Assay used: immunoSEQ multiplex PCR; TCRdb lists only in-frame clones, some missing. Here the sample spans roughly 120,000 clones, more than 85% being singletons. V was trimmed by 0 bases and J by 6 bases, leaving 15 bases between them. Germline-derived CDR1 and CDR2 are SQVTM and ANQGSEA. The CDR3 has 14 amino acids. Concerning this clone itself: Its antigen is as yet unknown.

The input for sequencing was peripheral blood, taken on day 0 of AZD1222 vaccination. This clonotype was sampled from an adult in good health. This chain joins TRBV29-1 and TRBJ2-7, with TRBD1 as a possible D gene (7 bases). CDR3 DNA: TGCAGCGTTGAAGAATCGCGACAGGGAGGCGAGCAGTACTTC. Protein sequence: CSVEESRQGGEQYF.